This record covers a single T cell receptor beta chain. This clone's antigen is unknown. Base qualities are not recorded, but no much larger clone differs from it by a single base. This sample is drawn from a study of regulatory dendritic cells for organ transplantation listed by TCRdb under 2017. At the level of the whole study: The TCRbeta repertoires of sorted naive and memory CD4+ and CD8+ T cells were sequenced before and after allostimulation with regulatory or mature dendritic cells.

A multiplexed two-step PCR with Vbeta-specific forward primers and Jbeta-specific reverse primers was used to amplify the TCRbeta CDR3 regions. TCRbeta libraries were sequenced on an Illumina instrument through the immunoSEQ service. Concerning the study's data processing: IMGT annotation was used to assign V, D and J genes, and synthetic CDR3 analogues were used to correct the counts for multiplex PCR bias. The immunoSEQ Analyzer calculated repertoire clonality as one minus the normalized Shannon entropy. Clonal expansion was defined using Fisher's exact test with Benjamini-Hochberg false discovery rate control and a two-tailed threshold of P<0.01. TCRdb retrieved this table from immuneACCESS and kept in-frame rearrangements only. Not all clones are present; in checked studies, unresolved V genes account for under half, and no reason is known for the remainder. That table furnishes V, J and clone size, whereas the DNA furnished D and trimming. The sample table lists 25,000 to 30,000 clones, approximately 82% of them with a count of one. The ten largest make up approximately 0.094% of the sample.

Naive T cells were sorted as CD45RA+ and memory T cells as CD45RO+ CD4+ or CD8+ cells by FACS. A couple of healthy control subjects provided the T cells used for TCR sequencing. Sorted T cell subsets that were not stimulated were used as baseline controls for the mixed lymphocyte reactions. The Qiagen DNeasy Blood & Tissue Kit was used for extraction of genomic DNA. Results and caveats for the whole study, not just this receptor: Only a couple of subjects were sequenced, and considerable between-individual heterogeneity in the alloreactive memory CD8+ T cell pool was noted by the authors. Repertoires were highly diverse in naive CD4+ and CD8+ T cells, less diverse in memory cells, and most oligoclonal in memory CD8+ cells. Allostimulation expanded memory CD8+ clones in both subjects, but regulatory dendritic cells appeared to induce more limited expansion than mature dendritic cells. Among the resting subsets, the most alloreactive TCR clonotypes were found in memory CD8+ T cells.

In the germline V gene, CDR1 corresponds to SGHTS and CDR2 to YDEGEE. The CDR3 numbers 15 residues from cysteine through phenylalanine. Just the 45-base CDR3 DNA is kept, in frame starting at base 1. V ends up 0 bases short and J 5 bases short, with an unmatched junction base count of 7. Sequenced: naive CD4+ T cells from blood. The cell subset or site label corresponds to: CD45RA+ naive T cells. This sequence was found in a human donor in good health. Here the chain combines TRBV5-8 and TRBJ2-5; 7 bases in the junction line up with TRBD2. CDR3 reads: CASSLATGGWETQYF. Read as DNA, the sequence is TGTGCCAGCAGCTTGGCTACGGGGGGATGGGAGACCCAGTACTTC.